This entry features one T cell receptor beta chain sequence. The data stem from a study of blood T cell repertoires in COVID-19. V gave up 0 bases and J gave up 2 bases, with 7 bases separating them. The V gene's germline CDR1 is SGHTA and CDR2 FQGNSA. The CDR3 length is 14 residues. Clones were sequenced by immunoSEQ multiplex PCR, and TCRdb holds only the in-frame ones, with some missing. The repertoire holds 150,000 to 200,000 clones, with 87% as singletons. What was sequenced was peripheral blood. This TCR was sampled from a woman aged 70 to 79 with COVID-19, enrolled during active disease. This chain connects TRBV7-2 to TRBJ1-2, with D unresolved. CDR3 residues: CASSLAGRNYGYTF. DNA for the CDR3: TGTGCCAGCAGCTTAGCTGGGAGGAACTATGGCTACACCTTC.